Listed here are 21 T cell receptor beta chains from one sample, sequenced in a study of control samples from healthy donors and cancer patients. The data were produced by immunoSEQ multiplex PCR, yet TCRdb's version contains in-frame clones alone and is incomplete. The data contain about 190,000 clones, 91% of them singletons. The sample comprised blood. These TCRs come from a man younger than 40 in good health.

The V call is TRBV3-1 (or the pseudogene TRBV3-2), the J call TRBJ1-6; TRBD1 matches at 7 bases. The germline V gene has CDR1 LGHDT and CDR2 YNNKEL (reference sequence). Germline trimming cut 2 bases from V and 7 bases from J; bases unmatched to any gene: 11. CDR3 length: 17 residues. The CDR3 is CASSQKQGVRSNSPLHF. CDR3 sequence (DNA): TGTGCCAGCAGCCAAAAGCAGGGGGTCAGGTCGAATTCACCCCTCCACTTT.

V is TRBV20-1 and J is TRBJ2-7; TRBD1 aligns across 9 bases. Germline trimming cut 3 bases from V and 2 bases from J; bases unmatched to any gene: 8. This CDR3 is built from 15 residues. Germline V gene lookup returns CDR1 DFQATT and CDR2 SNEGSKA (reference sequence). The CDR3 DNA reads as TGCAGTGCTAGTTTGGCCGGGACAGGGACCTACGAGCAGTACTTC. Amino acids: CSASLAGTGTYEQYF.

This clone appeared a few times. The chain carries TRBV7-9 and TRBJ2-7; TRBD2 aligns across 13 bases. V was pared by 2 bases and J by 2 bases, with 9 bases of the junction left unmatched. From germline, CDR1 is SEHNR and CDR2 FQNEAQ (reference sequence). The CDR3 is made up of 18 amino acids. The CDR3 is CASSLPTDGTSGTYEQYF. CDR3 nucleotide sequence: TGTGCCAGCAGCTTACCAACCGATGGGACTAGCGGGACCTACGAGCAGTACTTC.

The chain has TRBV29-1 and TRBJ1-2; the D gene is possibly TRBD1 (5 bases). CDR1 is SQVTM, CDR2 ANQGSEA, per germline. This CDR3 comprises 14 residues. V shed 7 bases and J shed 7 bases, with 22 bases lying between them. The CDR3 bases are TGCAGCGCCATACCTTTCTTGGGGGAGGGTGGCTACACCTTC. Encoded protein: CSAIPFLGEGGYTF.

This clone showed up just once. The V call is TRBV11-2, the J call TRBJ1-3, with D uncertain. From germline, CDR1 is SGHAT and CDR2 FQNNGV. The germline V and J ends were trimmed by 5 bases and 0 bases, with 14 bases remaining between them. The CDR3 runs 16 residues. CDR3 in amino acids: CASSTRASGSGNTIYF. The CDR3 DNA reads TGTGCCAGCAGCACCCGAGCCTCAGGCTCTGGAAACACCATATATTTT.

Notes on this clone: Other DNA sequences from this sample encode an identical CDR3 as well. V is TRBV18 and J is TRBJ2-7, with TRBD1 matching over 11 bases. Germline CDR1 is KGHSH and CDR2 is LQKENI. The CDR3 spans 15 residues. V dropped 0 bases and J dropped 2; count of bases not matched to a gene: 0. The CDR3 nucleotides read TGTGCCAGCTCACCACCGGGACAGGGGGCCTACGAGCAGTACTTC. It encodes CASSPPGQGAYEQYF.

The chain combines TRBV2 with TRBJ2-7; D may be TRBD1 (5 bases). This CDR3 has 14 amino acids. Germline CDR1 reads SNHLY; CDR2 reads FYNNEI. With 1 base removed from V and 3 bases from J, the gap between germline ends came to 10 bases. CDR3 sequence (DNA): TGTGCCAGCAGTGAAGGTACAGGCCTCTACGAGCAGTACTTC. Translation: CASSEGTGLYEQYF.

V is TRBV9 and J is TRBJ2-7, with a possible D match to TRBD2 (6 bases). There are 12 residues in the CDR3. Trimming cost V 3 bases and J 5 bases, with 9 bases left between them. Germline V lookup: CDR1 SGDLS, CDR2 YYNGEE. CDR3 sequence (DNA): TGTGCCAGCAGCGGGGACTTCCACGAGCAGTACTTC. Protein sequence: CASSGDFHEQYF.

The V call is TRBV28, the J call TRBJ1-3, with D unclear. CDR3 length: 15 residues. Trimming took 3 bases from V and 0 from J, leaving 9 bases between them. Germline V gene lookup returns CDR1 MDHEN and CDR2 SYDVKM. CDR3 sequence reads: CASSLASHSGNTIYF. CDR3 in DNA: TGTGCCAGCAGTTTGGCCAGTCACTCTGGAAACACCATATATTTT.

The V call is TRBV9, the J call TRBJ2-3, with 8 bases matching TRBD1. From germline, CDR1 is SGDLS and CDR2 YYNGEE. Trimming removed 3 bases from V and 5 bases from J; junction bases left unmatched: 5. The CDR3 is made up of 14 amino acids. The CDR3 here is CASSAGQGKDTQYF. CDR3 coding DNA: TGTGCCAGCAGCGCCGGACAGGGAAAAGATACGCAGTATTTT.

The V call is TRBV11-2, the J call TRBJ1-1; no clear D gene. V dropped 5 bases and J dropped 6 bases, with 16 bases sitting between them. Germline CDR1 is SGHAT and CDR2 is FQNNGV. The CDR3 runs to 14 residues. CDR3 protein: CASSRSRARAEAFF. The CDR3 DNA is TGTGCCAGCAGCCGCTCTCGGGCGCGGGCTGAAGCTTTCTTT.

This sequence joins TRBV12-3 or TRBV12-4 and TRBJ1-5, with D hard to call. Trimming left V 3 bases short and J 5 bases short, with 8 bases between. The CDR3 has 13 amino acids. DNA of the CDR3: TGTGCCAGCAGTTTTGAGGGCCATCAGCCCCAGCATTTT. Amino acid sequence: CASSFEGHQPQHF.

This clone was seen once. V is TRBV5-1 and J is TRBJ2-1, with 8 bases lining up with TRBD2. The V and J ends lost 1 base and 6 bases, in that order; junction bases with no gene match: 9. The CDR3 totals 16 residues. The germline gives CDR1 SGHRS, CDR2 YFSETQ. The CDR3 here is CASSLSAGGRANEQFF. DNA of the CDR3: TGCGCCAGCAGCTTGAGCGCGGGGGGCCGAGCCAATGAGCAGTTCTTC.

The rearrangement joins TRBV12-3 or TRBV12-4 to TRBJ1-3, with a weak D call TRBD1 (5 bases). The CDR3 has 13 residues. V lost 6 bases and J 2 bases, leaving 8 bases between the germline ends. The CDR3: CASRQAAGNTIYF. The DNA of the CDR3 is TGTGCCAGCAGACAGGCCGCTGGAAACACCATATATTTT.

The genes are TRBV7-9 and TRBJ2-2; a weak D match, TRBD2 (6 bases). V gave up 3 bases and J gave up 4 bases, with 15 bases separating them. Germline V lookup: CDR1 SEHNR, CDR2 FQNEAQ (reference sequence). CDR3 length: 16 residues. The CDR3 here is CASSFVPGLITGELFF. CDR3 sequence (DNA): TGTGCCAGCAGCTTTGTCCCGGGACTGATCACCGGGGAGCTGTTTTTT.

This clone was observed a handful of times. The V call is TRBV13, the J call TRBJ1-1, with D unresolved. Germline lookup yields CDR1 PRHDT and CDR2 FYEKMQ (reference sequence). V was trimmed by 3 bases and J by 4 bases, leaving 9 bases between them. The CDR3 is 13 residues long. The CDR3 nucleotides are TGTGCCAGCAGCTTCAGGTCGGGCACTGAAGCTTTCTTT. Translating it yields CASSFRSGTEAFF.

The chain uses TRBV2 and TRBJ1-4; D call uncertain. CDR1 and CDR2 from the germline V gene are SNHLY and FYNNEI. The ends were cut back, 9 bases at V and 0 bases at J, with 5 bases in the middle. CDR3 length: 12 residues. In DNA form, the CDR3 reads TGTGCCAGTCGAACAACTAATGAAAAACTGTTTTTT. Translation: CASRTTNEKLFF.

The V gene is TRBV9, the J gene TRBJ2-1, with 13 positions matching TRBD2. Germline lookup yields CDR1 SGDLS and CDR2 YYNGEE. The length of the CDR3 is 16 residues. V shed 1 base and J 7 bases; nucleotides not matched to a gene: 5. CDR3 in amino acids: CASSVYTSGGANEQFF. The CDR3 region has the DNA TGTGCCAGCAGCGTATATACTAGCGGGGGGGCAAATGAGCAGTTCTTC.

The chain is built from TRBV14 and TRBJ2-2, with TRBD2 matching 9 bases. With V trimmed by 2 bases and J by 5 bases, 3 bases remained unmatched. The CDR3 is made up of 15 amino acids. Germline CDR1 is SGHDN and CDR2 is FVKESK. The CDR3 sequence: CASSQLAGMTGELFF. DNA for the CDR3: TGTGCCAGCAGCCAACTAGCGGGGATGACCGGGGAGCTGTTTTTT.

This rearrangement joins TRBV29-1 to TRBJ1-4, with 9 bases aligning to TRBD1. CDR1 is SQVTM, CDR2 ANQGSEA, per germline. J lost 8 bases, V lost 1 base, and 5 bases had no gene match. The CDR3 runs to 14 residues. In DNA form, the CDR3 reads TGCAGCGTTGAAGGACAGGGGGTAGGGGAAAAACTGTTTTTT. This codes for CSVEGQGVGEKLFF.

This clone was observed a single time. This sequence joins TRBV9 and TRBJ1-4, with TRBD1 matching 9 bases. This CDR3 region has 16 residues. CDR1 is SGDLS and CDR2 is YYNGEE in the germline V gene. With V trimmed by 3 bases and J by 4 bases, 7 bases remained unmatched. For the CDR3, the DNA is TGTGCCAGCAGCGCCAGGGGACAGGGCGGTAATGAAAAACTGTTTTTT. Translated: CASSARGQGGNEKLFF.